The T cell receptor beta chain under discussion was sequenced for a study of T cell responses to AZD1222 COVID-19 vaccine. The V end was cut by 3 bases, the J end by 0 bases, with 5 bases between. The germline V gene has CDR1 SNHLY and CDR2 FYNNEI. The CDR3 is 13 amino acids. TCRdb keeps only in-frame clones here, not all; method: immunoSEQ multiplex PCR. This sample yields 200,000 or so clones, of which 90% are seen a single time; around 5.8% belongs to the top ten. This clone was counted a single time. The antigen is undetermined. Study-wide points: Targets within unmutated variant regions were reportedly found for nearly half of spike-specific TCRs. Spike-specific TCRs gained breadth and depth after people received two AZD1222 doses. The donors showed a predominance of white British ancestry and of females, with possible underestimation of clonal diversity.

This TCR was sampled from an adult in good health. This specimen was peripheral blood, taken on day 0 of AZD1222 vaccination. This chain links TRBV2 with TRBJ1-2; D is unclear. The CDR3 loop reads CASSEVPNYGYTF. As DNA, the CDR3 is TGTGCCAGCAGTGAGGTCCCTAACTATGGCTACACCTTC.